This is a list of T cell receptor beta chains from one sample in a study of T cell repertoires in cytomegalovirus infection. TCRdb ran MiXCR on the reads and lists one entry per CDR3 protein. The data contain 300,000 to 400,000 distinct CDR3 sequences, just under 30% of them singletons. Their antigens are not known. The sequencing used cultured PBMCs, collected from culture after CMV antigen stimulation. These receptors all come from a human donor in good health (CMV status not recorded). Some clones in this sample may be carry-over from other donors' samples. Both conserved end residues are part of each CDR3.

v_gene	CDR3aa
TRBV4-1	CASSQDRRRTGRTGELFF
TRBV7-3	CASSPVPTRNNEQFF
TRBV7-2	CASSPDRGRPNYGYTF
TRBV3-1	CASSQANRVGYTF
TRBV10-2	CASSDGPGSEKLFF
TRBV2	CASKLGANVLTF
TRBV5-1	CASSIDLGGGYTF
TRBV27	CASSTKPGLVPDTQYF
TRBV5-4	CASSQNIPSGKEQFF
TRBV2	CASHPRGRGSNQPQHF
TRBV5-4	CASSFLFTGELFF
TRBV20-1	CSAARDTGLDEQFF
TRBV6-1	CASSVSAHPTSGRAGTDTQYF
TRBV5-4	CASSLVLAVGTDTQYF
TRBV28	CASSPWTGGLNTEAFF
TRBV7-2	CASSLGIYYEQYF
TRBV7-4	CASSLDQNNYGYTF
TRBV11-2	CASSLGGTGGMGQPQHF
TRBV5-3	CASSPYRYTEAFF
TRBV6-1	CASSEGRQGGTAGGYTF
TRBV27	CASSLLQAGKNIQYF
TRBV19	CASSSERGGPQPQHF
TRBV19	CASSMTHSSGNTIYF
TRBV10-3	CAYTIQNTGELFF
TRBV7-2	CASSPTGTDQPQHF
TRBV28	CASSNGQGSTDTQYF
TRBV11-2	CASSGTGGPTDEQFF
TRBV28	CASSQLSSSTDTQYF